Presented here are 5 T cell receptor beta chains from one specimen sequenced in a study of radiation and T cells in renal cell carcinoma. Clones were sequenced by immunoSEQ multiplex PCR, and TCRdb holds only the in-frame ones, with some missing. The sample carries around 95,000 clones, about 79% recorded once. Time point in this sample: blood 4 weeks post-SBRT, at nephrectomy. Treatment indicated: 15 Gy SBRT to primary tumor, nephrectomy 4 weeks later. The sample consisted of blood, taken from a patient whose treatment included radiotherapy and nephrectomy. Every receptor here comes from a man between 60 and 70 years old with renal cell carcinoma.

The DNA for the CDR3 is TGTGCCAGCTCACCCCAGCACAGGTCGGATCAGCCCCAGCATTTT. It codes for CASSPQHRSDQPQHF. The chain uses TRBV18 and TRBJ1-5; maybe TRBD1 (5 bases). This CDR3 contains 15 residues. V gave up 3 bases and J gave up 5 bases, with 14 bases separating them. CDR1 KGHSH and CDR2 LQKENI come from the germline V gene. The full variable domain, in which reference TRBV18 and TRBJ1-5 provide the parts outside the CDR3, is NAGVMQNPRHLVRRRGQEARLRCSPMKGHSHVYWYRQLPEEGLKFMVYLQKENIIDESGMPKERFSAEFPKEGPSILRIQQVVRGDSAAYFCASSPQHRSDQPQHFGDGTRLSIL.

The gene calls are TRBV27 and TRBJ2-3; D is undetermined. V was trimmed by 3 bases and J by 2 bases, leaving 9 bases between them. CDR1 MNHEY and CDR2 SMNVEV come from the germline V gene (reference sequence). The CDR3 loop spans 14 amino acids. CDR3 protein: CASSLTKATDTQYF. CDR3 DNA sequence: TGTGCCAGCAGTTTGACGAAGGCCACAGATACGCAGTATTTT.

The rearrangement uses TRBV6-1 and TRBJ2-7; D not resolved. The CDR3 is 11 amino acids. Germline CDR1 reads MNHNS; CDR2 reads SASEGT. V lost 4 bases, J lost 4 bases, and 5 bases lay in between. The CDR3 DNA reads as TGTGCCAGCAGTGCCTATTACGAGCAGTACTTC. As protein: CASSAYYEQYF.

The V and J genes are TRBV14 and TRBJ2-3; perhaps TRBD2 as D (7 bases). V was pared by 0 bases and J by 3 bases, with 16 bases between. Per germline, CDR1 SGHDN and CDR2 FVKESK. This CDR3 contains 17 residues. CDR3 bases: TGTGCCAGCAGCCAAGATTCCGCGGGGGCGCCGACAGATACGCAGTATTTT. Translated: CASSQDSAGAPTDTQYF.

V is TRBV7-7 and J is TRBJ2-1, with 13 bases matching TRBD2. The CDR3 runs 15 residues. In germline, CDR1 is SSHAT, CDR2 FNYEAQ (reference sequence). V was clipped by 4 bases and J by 9 bases; unmatched bases: 6. The DNA for the CDR3 is TGTGCCAGCAGCTCCGGGACTAGCGGGACAGGTGAGCAGTTCTTC. This sequence encodes CASSSGTSGTGEQFF.